This TCR beta chain was sequenced during a study of Graves' ophthalmopathy and Graves' hyperthyroidism. Overall study context: Cases classed as stable hyperthyroidism had no ophthalmopathy within 18 months of follow-up. General observations from the study: Sensitivity reached around 88% and specificity over 65% for a 13-signature model separating ophthalmopathy from stable hyperthyroidism. Forecasting of ophthalmopathy progression by the model achieved almost 71% sensitivity and 72% to 75% specificity.

As for this clonotype: Its antigen is not identified.

RNA transcripts were the source from which TCR beta CDR3 regions were amplified. Second-round multiplex PCR followed a first-round RT-PCR using HTBI primers. TCRdb reprocessed the multiplex PCR reads via MiXCR and lists one record per CDR3 protein. This sample yields around 1.1 million distinct CDR3 sequences, of which 35% to 40% are seen a single time; around 10% belongs to the top ten. Orbital computed tomography, thyroid ultrasound, TRAb, serum thyroxine and clinical symptoms formed the basis of diagnosis. V shed 2 bases and J 6 bases; nucleotides not matched to a gene: 4. The CDR3 is 14 amino acids. In germline, CDR1 is SGHRS, CDR2 YFSETQ.

The V and J genes are TRBV5-1 and TRBJ1-4; the match to TRBD1 covers 7 bases. Material: peripheral blood or thyroid tissue (not recorded which). The TCR sequence derives from an adult man with Graves' hyperthyroidism. The CDR3 is CASSFRGSDEKLFF. The CDR3 DNA follows: TGCGCCAGCAGCTTCAGGGGGAGCGATGAAAAACTGTTTTTT.